Following are 10 T cell receptor beta chains from one sample sequenced in a study of CD8 T cells in ankylosing spondylitis. TCRdb re-called the 5' RACE reads through MiXCR, storing one row per CDR3 protein. Of about 200,000 distinct CDR3 sequences in the sample, about 7% were seen once. No antigen has been assigned to these receptors. Study-level points and caveats: In ankylosing spondylitis blood, a motif of several highly homologous TCR beta variants appeared characteristic.

Specimen: blood, either unsorted or a sorted T cell fraction (not recorded which). Receptors originate from a male donor with ankylosing spondylitis.

The sample holds many counts of this clonotype. The V gene is TRBV20-1, the J gene TRBJ1-2, with D perhaps TRBD1 (6 bases). Trimming shortened V by 6 bases and J by 10 bases, and 15 bases separated the two germline ends. The CDR3 covers 11 residues. CDR1 DFQATT and CDR2 SNEGSKA come from the germline V gene (reference sequence). The CDR3, as DNA: TGCAGTGCACAAACAGGGAGGGACTACACCTTC. Protein sequence: CSAQTGRDYTF.

For this clonotype: The junction differs from germline at one of its ends, possibly a read error. The V gene is TRBV6-9, the J gene TRBJ2-4; no clear D gene. Germline lookup yields CDR1 MNHGY and CDR2 SVAAGI. This CDR3 contains 13 residues. CDR3 coding DNA: TGTGCCAGCAGTAATTCACCAAAAAACATTCAGTACTTC. Translation gives CASSNSPKNIQYF.

This clonotype appeared many times. This chain links TRBV11-1 with TRBJ2-1, with 12 bases identical to TRBD2. The CDR3 runs to 19 residues. Looked up from germline, CDR1 is SGHAT and CDR2 is FQDESV (reference sequence). With V trimmed by 4 bases and J by 0 bases, 10 bases remained unmatched. CDR3 sequence (DNA): TGTGCCAGCAGCTACCCAACCTTGACTAGCGGGAGCTCCTACAATGAGCAGTTCTTC. This codes for CASSYPTLTSGSSYNEQFF.

This clonotype was observed at least ten times. The J gene is TRBJ2-2, the V gene TRBV5-5; unclear D gene. Germline-derived CDR1 and CDR2 are SGHKS and YYEKEE (reference sequence). V was clipped by 5 bases and J by 4 bases, with 12 bases between them. The CDR3 is 14 amino acids. The CDR3 DNA follows: TGTGCCAGCAGTTTTGGGCCAGGCACCGGGGAGCTGTTTTTT. Translating it yields CASSFGPGTGELFF.

V and J are TRBV11-1 and TRBJ2-1, with D perhaps TRBD2 (6 bases). The V and J ends lost 5 bases and 1 base respectively, with 24 bases between them. Germline V gives CDR1 SGHAT, CDR2 FQDESV (reference sequence). There are 19 residues in the CDR3. The DNA of the CDR3 is TGTGCCAGCAGCCGCCCCAATACGGGACTCTACACTTCCTACAATGAGCAGTTCTTC. Protein: CASSRPNTGLYTSYNEQFF.

V gene TRBV24-1 combines with J gene TRBJ2-1; 11 nucleotides line up with TRBD2. The germline V gene has CDR1 KGHDR and CDR2 SFDVKD. The CDR3 spans 17 residues. Trimming took 1 base from V and 5 from J; bases not matched to a gene: 6. CDR3 protein: CATSDLNPLAGDNEQFF. CDR3 DNA sequence: TGTGCCACCAGTGATTTAAACCCACTAGCGGGAGACAATGAGCAGTTCTTC.

This clonotype was seen ten or more times. V is TRBV30 and J is TRBJ1-1, with D perhaps matching TRBD1 (5 bases). V lost 0 bases, J lost 3 bases, and 8 bases lay in between. The CDR3 consists of 13 residues. Looked up from germline, CDR1 is GTSNPN and CDR2 is SVGIG (reference sequence). The CDR3 nucleotides read TGTGCCTGGAGTGTAGGGGAGGACACTGAAGCTTTCTTT. This codes for CAWSVGEDTEAFF.

The sample holds a few counts of this clonotype. The chain carries TRBV7-9 and TRBJ2-3; 9 nucleotides line up with TRBD2. The germline gives CDR1 SEHNR, CDR2 FQNEAQ (reference sequence). The V and J ends lost 5 bases and 0 bases, in that order; junction bases with no gene match: 9. The CDR3 runs 17 residues. Here the CDR3 reads CASSPPRLAESTDTQYF. The CDR3 region has the DNA TGTGCCAGCAGCCCCCCTAGACTAGCGGAGAGCACAGATACGCAGTATTTT. Full variable domain (outside the CDR3, taken from reference TRBV7-9 and TRBJ2-3): DTGVSQNPRHKITKRGQNVTFRCDPISEHNRLYWYRQTLGQGPEFLTYFQNEAQLEKSRLLSDRFSAERPKGSFSTLEIQRTEQGDSAMYLCASSPPRLAESTDTQYFGPGTRLTVL.

This clonotype has just a few counts. The chain joins TRBV20-1 to TRBJ1-5, with D tentatively TRBD1 (5 bases). CDR3 size: 15 residues. Germline assignment: CDR1 DFQATT and CDR2 SNEGSKA (reference sequence). V was cut by 0 bases and J by 4 bases, with 13 bases left in between. CDR3 sequence (DNA): TGCAGTGCTAGAGATATGTGGGGCCTTAATCAGCCCCAGCATTTT. Translating gives CSARDMWGLNQPQHF.

At least ten counts were recorded for this clonotype. The genes are TRBV13 and TRBJ2-7, with a possible D match to TRBD1 (5 bases). There are 15 residues in the CDR3. V was clipped by 1 base and J by 3 bases, with 13 bases between them. Per the germline V gene, CDR1 is PRHDT and CDR2 is FYEKMQ (reference sequence). The CDR3 nucleotides read TGTGCCAGCAGCTTAGAGGGGCAGATAGGCTACGAGCAGTACTTC. It codes for CASSLEGQIGYEQYF.